This TCR beta chain was obtained from a study of blood T cell repertoires in COVID-19 (dated by TCRdb to about 2020). Turning to the overall study: Samples covering the acute and convalescent phases of COVID-19 were provided by collaborators in the United States, Italy and Spain. The material from the prospective study consisted of cDNA or gDNA derived from T cells, B-cell-depleted T cells, or PBMCs. The repertoires were made available in a free public database intended to serve as a resource for research on the immune response to SARS-CoV-2. The samples were drawn from the first 160 participants of the ongoing ImmuneRACE study and from 1,254 subjects provided by 6 global collaborators. Where HLA class I and class II types were available, the types were taken from metadata supplied by the sample provider, not from assay-based typing. Deeply sampled blood TCRbeta repertoires from subjects exposed to, actively infected with, or recovered from COVID-19 were included in the dataset. Sample metadata almost always included a de-identified subject ID, COVID-19 status, age in years and sex.

Each collaborating institution followed its own protocols to collect whole blood in K2EDTA tubes. Collaborator samples were shipped for TCRbeta analysis as frozen whole blood, isolated PBMCs, or DNA extracted from either sample type. The study at large found these results: How much clinical and demographic metadata was included differed by source and by participant, and the metadata was provided uncurated.

About this clone itself: Its binding antigen is unknown. One base away there is no much larger clone; base qualities are not given.

Measured from the cysteine to the phenylalanine, the CDR3 is 19 residues long. The sequence is cut down to CDR3 DNA, 57 bases in frame from base 1. The junction shows trimming of 5 bases on V and 5 bases on J, and the gene matches do not reach 23 bases of it. From the germline V gene (reference sequence), CDR1 is MNHNY and CDR2 is SVGAGI. The immunoSEQ Assay, a bias-controlled multiplex PCR, was used to amplify TCRbeta CDR3 regions from genomic DNA. In the paper's pipeline: Nucleated cell counts per sample were estimated from amplification of reference gene primers within the assay. Sequence reads were collapsed and filtered to measure the absolute abundance of every unique TCRbeta CDR3 rearrangement. For each sample, productive Simpson clonality was calculated as the square root of Simpson's diversity index over productive rearrangements. TCRdb stores this immuneACCESS table with in-frame sequences only. Part of the clones is absent; in the studies checked, under half of the shortfall reflects unresolved V genes, and no reason is known for the rest. V, J and clone size reflect that table, while D and trimming were determined from the DNA. A total of about 70,000 clones appear in this sample, around 86% of them only once. The ten largest clonotypes hold around 3.9% of the sample.

Material for sequencing was peripheral blood. The V gene is TRBV6-6 and the J gene is TRBJ2-7; 8 bases in the middle match TRBD2. The sequence was collected from a man aged 70 or older with active COVID-19. The base sequence is TGTGCCAGCAGTCCCGGCGGGGGCATACGGCGTAGCGGGATGCACGAGCAGTACTTC. This yields the protein CASSPGGGIRRSGMHEQYF.